The rows below give T cell receptor beta chains drawn from one sample of a study of B cell selection in AIRE deficiency. The table came from immunoSEQ multiplex PCR; TCRdb's copy has only in-frame clones and leaves some out. The repertoire holds 20,000 to 30,000 clones, approximately 96% seen once, with approximately 0.2% in the top ten. Sequenced sample: CD4+CD127+ conventional T cells sorted from PBMCs. The source is a human donor in good health. CDR3s include the opening cysteine and the closing phenylalanine or tryptophan. The order of the fields is CDR3 DNA, CDR3 protein, V gene, D gene, clone size, J gene, CDR3 length. The D gene is left open where the match is weak. Not every row has a clone size; where given, it reads once, few, many or a size class.

TGCGCCAGCAGCCAAGAAACGACAGGGATTCAGCCCCAGCATTTT CASSQETTGIQPQHF TRBV4-1 TRBD1 - TRBJ1-5 15
TGTGCCAGCAGGGGGACAGGAGGCTCCTACGAGCAGTACTTC CASRGTGGSYEQYF TRBV5-6 TRBD1 once TRBJ2-7 14
TGTGCCAGCAGCTTTGTGACGCAAGAGACCCAGTACTTC CASSFVTQETQYF TRBV7-2 - - TRBJ2-5 13
TGTGCCAGCAGCCAAGAGTTAGGGACTAGCGCCCCCCCTCAGTTCTTC CASSQELGTSAPPQFF TRBV4-2 TRBD2 - TRBJ2-1 16
TGTGCCAGCAGGACACTAGGCACAGATACGCAGTATTTT CASRTLGTDTQYF TRBV5-6 - - TRBJ2-3 13
TGCGCCAGAGGCGAGCCTAGCGGGAGGATTATTCACTCCTACAATGAGCAGTTCTTC CARGEPSGRIIHSYNEQFF TRBV10-1 TRBD2 - TRBJ2-1 19
TGTGCCAGCAGCCAAGATCTATACTACGACACCGGGGAGCTGTTTTTT CASSQDLYYDTGELFF TRBV14 - - TRBJ2-2 16
TGTGCCAGCTCGGTGGGACAGTCAAATGAAAAACTGTTTTTT CASSVGQSNEKLFF TRBV18 TRBD1 - TRBJ1-4 14
TGTGCCAGCACCTTAGGGTACTATCCATACAATGAGCAGTTCTTC CASTLGYYPYNEQFF TRBV27 - - TRBJ2-1 15
TGTGCCAGCAGCTCCGGGGGGACAGTATACAATGAGCAGTTCTTC CASSSGGTVYNEQFF TRBV9 - - TRBJ2-1 15
TGTGCCAGCTCACCCGCGGGGACGGCCGGGATCGAGCAGTACTTC CASSPAGTAGIEQYF TRBV18 - - TRBJ2-7 15
TGTGCCAGCAATCCGGCGGGAGCTTTCTACAATGAGCAGTTCTTC CASNPAGAFYNEQFF TRBV9 TRBD2 - TRBJ2-1 15
TGTGCCAGCAGCGGCGGCAGGGAGGCTGGCTACACCTTC CASSGGREAGYTF TRBV5-5 - - TRBJ1-2 13
TGTGCCATCAGTGACCCCGGGACTAGCGGGAGGGGATCCTACAATGAGCAGTTCTTC CAISDPGTSGRGSYNEQFF TRBV10-3 TRBD2 - TRBJ2-1 19
TGTGCCAGCAGTTACTCGGGGGGGGACGAGACCCAGTACTTC CASSYSGGDETQYF TRBV6-9 TRBD2 - TRBJ2-5 14
TGTGCCAGCAGCCGGACGGGGGGAACTAATGAAAAACTGTTTTTT CASSRTGGTNEKLFF TRBV7-3 - - TRBJ1-4 15
TGTGCCTGGAGTGTTCGGTCTAGCGGGAGTCGTTACAATGAGCAGTTCTTC CAWSVRSSGSRYNEQFF TRBV30 TRBD2 - TRBJ2-1 17
TGCAGCGCCCTCACAGGGGAAGAGACCCAGTACTTC CSALTGEETQYF TRBV29-1 TRBD1 - TRBJ2-5 12
TGTGCCAGCTCACCAAGGGACAGCGCCTCCGGGCAGTACTTC CASSPRDSASGQYF TRBV18 TRBD1 - TRBJ2-7 14
TGTGCCAGCAGTTTATCCAATTCACCCCTCCACTTT CASSLSNSPLHF TRBV27 - - TRBJ1-6 12
TGTGCCAGCAGCTTAGTATGGGGGACTGAAGCTTTCTTT CASSLVWGTEAFF TRBV7-2 - - TRBJ1-1 13
TGTGCCAGCAGCTTTAATAGGGTGGCCGGGGAGCTGTTTTTT CASSFNRVAGELFF TRBV11-3 - - TRBJ2-2 14
TGTGCCAGCAGTGAACGGGCCCAGGGTGAAAAACTGTTTTTT CASSERAQGEKLFF TRBV2 - - TRBJ1-4 14
TGTGCCAGTGGCCGGGGGCCCTCGGATGAGCAGTTCTTC CASGRGPSDEQFF TRBV9 - - TRBJ2-1 13
TGTGCCAGCAGTGATCACAGGGGGACTGAAGCTTTCTTT CASSDHRGTEAFF TRBV25-1 TRBD1 - TRBJ1-1 13
TGTGCCAGCAGCGTAGAGGGAGCCGACAGCTCCTACGAGCAGTACTTC CASSVEGADSSYEQYF TRBV9 - - TRBJ2-7 16
TGCACCAGCAGCCAAGACTTCCAGGGGCACGCGGATGGCTACACCTTC CTSSQDFQGHADGYTF TRBV1 - - TRBJ1-2 16
TGTGCCAGCAGTCCAGGGGGAGACACTGAAGCTTTCTTT CASSPGGDTEAFF TRBV28 TRBD1 - TRBJ1-1 13
TGTGCCAGCATGGCCGACAGGGTAGAAGTCTACGAGCAGTACTTC CASMADRVEVYEQYF TRBV2 TRBD1 - TRBJ2-7 15
TGTGCCAGCAGTTTCGCCGCGAACTATGGCTACACCTTC CASSFAANYGYTF TRBV28 - - TRBJ1-2 13
TGCGCCAGCAGCTTCGGGACCTTCTACGAGCAGTACTTC CASSFGTFYEQYF TRBV5-1 - - TRBJ2-7 13
TGTGCCAGCAGCGTGACAGGGGGCGCAGGTGGTGGCTACACCTTC CASSVTGGAGGGYTF TRBV9 TRBD1 - TRBJ1-2 15
TGTGCCAGCAGCTTAGGATACGGGAGAGAAGAGACCCAGTACTTC CASSLGYGREETQYF TRBV7-9 - - TRBJ2-5 15
TGTGCCAGCAGCTTAGACAGGGGAGGAGATACGCAGTATTTT CASSLDRGGDTQYF TRBV7-6 - - TRBJ2-3 14
TGTGCCAGCAGCTCCCGGGGAGCGGGAGTGGAAGAGCAGTACTTC CASSSRGAGVEEQYF TRBV9 TRBD2 - TRBJ2-7 15
TGTGCCAGTAGTGCCAGGGAGTCCCAGCCCCAGCATTTT CASSARESQPQHF TRBV19 - - TRBJ1-5 13
TGTGCCAGCAGTGCCCTGGGACAGCTGGGAAACACCATATATTTT CASSALGQLGNTIYF TRBV6-1 TRBD1 once TRBJ1-3 15
TGCGCCAGCAGCCCCCGCCCCGGGACAGGGGAACACGAGCAGTACTTC CASSPRPGTGEHEQYF TRBV5-1 TRBD1 - TRBJ2-7 16